This is a list of T cell receptor beta chains from one sample in a study of identifying expanded T cells in peripheral blood. Only in-frame clones appear in the TCRdb table, and some are missing; sequencing was by immunoSEQ multiplex PCR. The sample lists some 100,000 clones, approximately 88% occurring once. The sequenced material came from blood. These receptors came from a person aged 18-70 years in good health. The CDR3 runs from the conserved cysteine through the conserved F or W. The D gene is left open where the match is weak. Size values are once, few and many counts, or a class for expanded clones, and some rows have none.

V	J	D	size	CDR3	DNA
TRBV2	TRBJ1-5	TRBD1	few	CASSGGQEADNQPQHF	TGTGCCAGCAGTGGTGGACAGGAGGCTGACAATCAGCCCCAGCATTTT
TRBV13	TRBJ2-5	.	once	CASSSPQGSKTQYF	TGTGCCAGCAGCTCCCCCCAGGGGTCAAAGACCCAGTACTTC
TRBV2	TRBJ2-2	TRBD1	.	CASSSDRSSGELFF	TGTGCCAGCAGTTCGGACAGGTCCTCCGGGGAGCTGTTTTTT
TRBV6-6	TRBJ2-1	.	.	CASSSHMGTPANEQFF	TGTGCCAGCAGTTCCCACATGGGGACCCCGGCCAATGAGCAGTTCTTC
TRBV28	TRBJ1-2	.	few	CASYLGHSGYTF	TGTGCCAGTTACCTTGGACACAGTGGCTACACCTTC
TRBV29-1	TRBJ2-7	.	.	CSVETGIREQYF	TGCAGCGTCGAAACAGGGATTAGGGAGCAGTACTTC
TRBV18	TRBJ1-2	TRBD1	once	CASSPKGTGGNYGYTF	TGTGCCAGCTCACCAAAGGGCACAGGGGGCAACTATGGCTACACCTTC
TRBV28	TRBJ1-2	TRBD1	.	CASSTLGQALYGYTF	TGTGCCAGCAGTACCCTGGGACAGGCGCTTTATGGCTACACCTTC
TRBV5-6	TRBJ1-5	TRBD1	.	CASSLFAGTGGLGPQHF	TGTGCCAGCAGCTTGTTTGCGGGGACAGGGGGGCTTGGGCCCCAGCATTTT
TRBV5-1	TRBJ1-2	.	.	CASSLEVGIIYGYTF	TGCGCCAGCAGCTTGGAGGTAGGAATTATCTATGGCTACACCTTC
TRBV9	TRBJ2-3	.	.	CASSPSRDLGTQYF	TGTGCCAGCAGCCCGAGCCGGGACCTTGGGACGCAGTATTTT
TRBV9	TRBJ2-3	.	.	CASSLGDFSFTDTQYF	TGTGCCAGCAGCCTGGGTGACTTTTCATTCACAGATACGCAGTATTTT
TRBV7-7	TRBJ2-7	TRBD2	.	CASSFGEGGEQYF	TGTGCCAGCAGCTTTGGTGAGGGAGGGGAGCAGTACTTC
TRBV7-2	TRBJ2-7	.	.	CASSSPSENFYEQYF	TGTGCCAGCAGCTCCCCTAGCGAAAACTTCTACGAGCAGTACTTC
TRBV7-8	TRBJ2-7	.	.	CASSRRATDVYEQYF	TGTGCCAGCAGCCGCCGGGCGACGGACGTCTACGAGCAGTACTTC
TRBV12-5	TRBJ2-5	.	.	CASGRDFQETQYF	TGTGCTAGTGGACGAGACTTCCAAGAGACCCAGTACTTC
TRBV15	TRBJ1-1	.	.	CATSRRGSDTEAFF	TGTGCCACCAGCAGACGGGGGTCGGACACTGAAGCTTTCTTT